The next 25 T cell receptor beta chains were all read from a single sample in a study of blood T cell repertoires in COVID-19. Generated by immunoSEQ multiplex PCR, the TCRdb table keeps only in-frame clones and is missing some. The sample contains roughly 150,000 clones, around 75% of which appear only once. Material for sequencing was peripheral blood. The receptors here all came from a woman over 75 with acute or convalescent COVID-19.

The chain is built from TRBV4-1 and TRBJ1-2; 7 nucleotides agree with TRBD1. Trimming removed 1 base from V and 7 bases from J; junction bases left unmatched: 6. This CDR3 is built from 14 residues. Germline assignment: CDR1 MGHRA and CDR2 YSYEKL. In DNA form, the CDR3 reads TGCGCCAGCAGCCAAGGAGCAGGGGGTTTTGGCTACACCTTC. Translating gives CASSQGAGGFGYTF.

CDR3 sequence reads: CASSYRDTIATNEKLFF. The CDR3 DNA sequence: TGTGCCAGTAGTTACCGGGACACGATCGCAACTAATGAAAAACTGTTTTTT. V usage is TRBV19 and J usage is TRBJ1-4; tentative D call: TRBD1 (6 bases). Between the trimmed V and J ends, which lost 5 bases and 0 bases, there was a span of 16 bases. This CDR3 is 17 amino acids long. Germline CDR1 is LNHDA and CDR2 is SQIVND (reference sequence). The complete variable domain, with remaining parts taken from reference TRBV19 and TRBJ1-4, reads DGGITQSPKYLFRKEGQNVTLSCEQNLNHDAMYWYRQDPGQGLRLIYYSQIVNDFQKGDIAEGYSVSREKKESFPLTVTSAQKNPTAFYLCASSYRDTIATNEKLFFGSGTQLSVL.

This chain joins TRBV3-1 (or the pseudogene TRBV3-2) and TRBJ1-1; no reliable D call. This CDR3 has 15 amino acids. Germline V gene sequence: CDR1 LGHDT, CDR2 YNNKEL (reference sequence). V was shortened by 0 bases and J by 1 base, with 9 bases between the two germline ends. The CDR3 protein is CASSQDRVRNTEAFF. CDR3 nucleotide sequence: TGTGCCAGCAGCCAAGATCGGGTGAGGAACACTGAAGCTTTCTTT.

This sequence joins TRBV5-1 and TRBJ2-2, with 7 bases aligning to TRBD1. The CDR3 is 16 residues long. Germline trimming cut 4 bases from V and 0 bases from J; bases unmatched to any gene: 6. Germline V gives CDR1 SGHRS, CDR2 YFSETQ. CDR3 in DNA: TGCGCCAGCAGCCAGGGGGACGCTACGAACACCGGGGAGCTGTTTTTT. This codes for CASSQGDATNTGELFF. Together with reference TRBV5-1 and TRBJ2-2, the CDR3 gives the full variable domain: KAGVTQTPRYLIKTRGQQVTLSCSPISGHRSVSWYQQTPGQGLQFLFEYFSETQRNKGNFPGRFSGRQFSNSRSEMNVSTLELGDSALYLCASSQGDATNTGELFFGEGSRLTVL.

The J gene is TRBJ1-5, the V gene TRBV7-9, with D maybe TRBD1 (6 bases). Germline CDR1 reads SEHNR; CDR2 reads FQNEAQ (reference sequence). The CDR3 is made up of 19 amino acids. V was clipped by 2 bases and J by 4 bases, with 24 bases between them. CDR3 region: CASSLSPSLGGAGNQPQHF. The CDR3 DNA is TGTGCCAGCAGCTTATCGCCATCTTTGGGGGGGGCTGGTAATCAGCCCCAGCATTTT.

This rearrangement joins TRBV19 to TRBJ2-7; TRBD1 aligns across 8 bases. V gave up 3 bases and J gave up 3 bases; unmatched junction bases: 4. This CDR3 has 14 amino acids. Germline-derived CDR1 and CDR2 are LNHDA and SQIVND (reference sequence). CDR3 sequence (DNA): TGTGCCAGTAGTATTGGGGGACAGGACTACGAGCAGTACTTC. It translates to CASSIGGQDYEQYF. Filled out from reference TRBV19 and TRBJ2-7, the complete variable domain reads DGGITQSPKYLFRKEGQNVTLSCEQNLNHDAMYWYRQDPGQGLRLIYYSQIVNDFQKGDIAEGYSVSREKKESFPLTVTSAQKNPTAFYLCASSIGGQDYEQYFGPGTRLTVT.

The gene calls are TRBV19 and TRBJ2-3, with a weak D call TRBD1 (5 bases). There are 15 residues in the CDR3. Per the germline V gene, CDR1 is LNHDA and CDR2 is SQIVND (reference sequence). The germline V and J ends were trimmed by 7 bases and 4 bases, with 18 bases remaining between them. DNA for the CDR3: TGTGCCAGTACGTCCCTGCATGGGGCCGCAGATACGCAGTATTTT. Translated, it gives CASTSLHGAADTQYF.

This clone was recorded a few times. This chain links TRBV6-5 with TRBJ2-7, with 8 nucleotides matching TRBD2. The V gene end was trimmed by 6 bases and the J gene end by 1 base; junction bases not matched to a gene: 8. The CDR3 spans 15 residues. Germline V gives CDR1 MNHEY, CDR2 SVGAGI. The CDR3 sequence is CASRAREGPSYEQYF. CDR3 nucleotides: TGTGCCAGCAGGGCCCGGGAGGGGCCTTCCTACGAGCAGTACTTC.

The chain couples TRBV19 to TRBJ2-7; TRBD1 matches 9 bases. Germline V gene lookup returns CDR1 LNHDA and CDR2 SQIVND (reference sequence). The CDR3 extends over 14 amino acids. Trimming cost V 6 bases and J 0 bases; bases outside gene matches: 3. CDR3 nucleotides: TGTGCCAGTAGGACAGGGGGAAACTCCTACGAGCAGTACTTC. It encodes CASRTGGNSYEQYF.

The rearrangement links TRBV2 to TRBJ2-1, with D unclear. V dropped 3 bases and J dropped 6 bases, with 12 bases sitting between them. From germline, CDR1 is SNHLY and CDR2 FYNNEI. This CDR3 region has 14 residues. The CDR3, as DNA: TGTGCCAGCAGTGACCTTGTAATCGGCAATGAGCAGTTCTTC. Translation: CASSDLVIGNEQFF.

This clone was seen a single time. J is TRBJ2-1 and V is TRBV28; 8 nucleotides agree with TRBD2. The CDR3 runs to 16 residues. Per the germline V gene, CDR1 is MDHEN and CDR2 is SYDVKM. The V and J ends lost 6 bases and 5 bases, in that order; junction bases with no gene match: 12. The CDR3 DNA reads as TGTGCCAGCAGGCCCGGAGGAGCGGGAGCCGACAATGAGCAGTTCTTC. Encoded protein: CASRPGGAGADNEQFF.

CDR3 region: CASKRPGQGASGANVLTF. The CDR3 DNA reads TGTGCCAGCAAACGGCCGGGACAGGGGGCGTCTGGGGCCAACGTCCTGACTTTC. The chain carries TRBV27 and TRBJ2-6, with 12 nucleotides matching TRBD1. This CDR3 has 18 amino acids. Germline assignment: CDR1 MNHEY and CDR2 SMNVEV (reference sequence). The junction had 8 bases not matched to a gene; V was cut back by 7 bases and J by 1 base.

The chain combines TRBV5-1 with TRBJ2-7; D may be TRBD1 (6 bases). Germline CDR1 reads SGHRS; CDR2 reads YFSETQ. The germline V and J ends were trimmed by 2 bases and 7 bases, with 13 bases remaining between them. The CDR3 spans 13 residues. The CDR3 nucleotides are TGCGCCAGCAGCTTTGGACAGTCCGAGGAGCAGTACTTC. Amino acid sequence: CASSFGQSEEQYF.

This clone was found a few times. V and J are TRBV10-3 and TRBJ1-5, with D maybe TRBD1 (5 bases). The germline V gene encodes CDR1 ENHRY and CDR2 SYGVKD. This CDR3 is built from 19 residues. The V end lost 4 bases, the J end lost 2 bases, and 24 bases lay between the germline ends. CDR3 sequence reads: CAISVGGVATGLGNQPQHF. CDR3 nucleotide sequence: TGTGCCATCAGTGTCGGTGGGGTGGCGACGGGACTTGGCAATCAGCCCCAGCATTTT.

The table lists this clone with a few counts. V is TRBV5-1 and J is TRBJ1-2; 11 bases line up with TRBD1. This CDR3 is built from 16 residues. Trimming took 0 bases from V and 4 from J; bases not matched to a gene: 5. From germline, CDR1 is SGHRS and CDR2 YFSETQ. This CDR3 reads CASSLDGTGGIYGYTF. The CDR3 DNA follows: TGCGCCAGCAGCTTGGACGGGACAGGGGGTATCTATGGCTACACCTTC.

The chain is built from TRBV6-1 and TRBJ2-2; a weak D match, TRBD1 (6 bases). Trimming cost V 3 bases and J 1 base, with 9 bases left between them. The CDR3 has 15 amino acids. The germline CDR1 and CDR2 sequences are MNHNS and SASEGT. The CDR3 bases are TGTGCCAGCAGTGAGCCCAGGGGGAACACCGGGGAGCTGTTTTTT. Encoded protein: CASSEPRGNTGELFF.

V gene TRBV6-5 combines with J gene TRBJ1-1; a weak D match, TRBD1 (6 bases). CDR1 MNHEY and CDR2 SVGAGI come from the germline V gene. V lost 5 bases, J lost 1 base, and 11 bases lay in between. The CDR3 covers 14 residues. In nucleotides, the CDR3 is TGTGCCAGCAGTAGGGGACATCAGAACACTGAAGCTTTCTTT. Encoded protein: CASSRGHQNTEAFF.

The chain links TRBV5-1 to TRBJ1-1; possible D gene TRBD1, 6 bases. V gave up 0 bases and J gave up 3 bases, with 6 bases separating them. Germline V CDR1 and CDR2: SGHRS, YFSETQ. This CDR3 comprises 13 residues. CDR3 coding DNA: TGCGCCAGCAGCTTGGGGGGGCACACTGAAGCTTTCTTT. Translation gives CASSLGGHTEAFF.

This clone was seen just once. The CDR3 coding sequence is TGTGCCAGCAGCCTTAACGACCTAAGGGGAACTGAAGCTTTCTTT. It is translated as CASSLNDLRGTEAFF. V is TRBV11-1 and J is TRBJ1-1; D is perhaps TRBD1 (5 bases). Per the germline V gene, CDR1 is SGHAT and CDR2 is FQDESV (reference sequence). Trimming took off 5 bases at V and 5 bases at J, with 18 bases between the two ends. The CDR3 covers 15 residues.

V gene TRBV2 combines with J gene TRBJ2-7, with 7 bases lining up with TRBD1. With 8 bases clipped from V and 2 bases from J, the junction kept 0 bases outside the gene matches. The CDR3 runs to 11 residues. The germline V gene has CDR1 SNHLY and CDR2 FYNNEI. As DNA, the CDR3 is TGTGCCAGCGACAGGGCCTACGAGCAGTACTTC. Translated, it gives CASDRAYEQYF. The full variable domain, completed using reference TRBV2 and TRBJ2-7, is EPEVTQTPSHQVTQMGQEVILRCVPISNHLYFYWYRQILGQKVEFLVSFYNNEISEKSEIFDDQFSVERPDGSNFTLKIRSTKLEDSAMYFCASDRAYEQYFGPGTRLTVT.

The chain couples TRBV5-5 to TRBJ2-7; possible D gene TRBD1, 5 bases. The CDR3 is 16 residues long. Trimming took off 2 bases at V and 0 bases at J, with 15 bases between the two ends. Germline CDR1 is SGHKS and CDR2 is YYEKEE (reference sequence). In nucleotides, the CDR3 is TGTGCCAGCAGCTTCCCCCGGCAGGGCCTCTCCTACGAGCAGTACTTC. As protein: CASSFPRQGLSYEQYF.

The V and J genes are TRBV13 and TRBJ1-1; no firm D call. This CDR3 is built from 13 residues. CDR1 is PRHDT, CDR2 FYEKMQ, per germline (reference sequence). V lost 0 bases to trimming and J lost 3 bases, with 5 bases between them. The CDR3 DNA is TGTGCCAGCAGCTTAGGCCAGGACACTGAAGCTTTCTTT. Protein: CASSLGQDTEAFF.

The rearrangement links TRBV9 to TRBJ2-7; 8 bases match TRBD2. Trimming cost V 4 bases and J 4 bases; bases outside gene matches: 7. The CDR3 totals 14 residues. From germline, CDR1 is SGDLS and CDR2 YYNGEE. The CDR3 DNA is TGTGCCAGCAGCTCCGGACTAGCTGGGTACGAGCAGTACTTC. Its translation is CASSSGLAGYEQYF.

The rearrangement links TRBV27 to TRBJ1-1; possible D gene TRBD1, 6 bases. V was trimmed by 5 bases and J by 5 bases, leaving 15 bases between them. This CDR3 contains 14 residues. Germline lookup yields CDR1 MNHEY and CDR2 SMNVEV (reference sequence). CDR3 loop: CASSATGMGTEAFF. Here the CDR3 DNA reads TGTGCCAGCAGTGCTACAGGGATGGGGACTGAAGCTTTCTTT.

In DNA form, the CDR3 reads TGCAGCGTTGAAGGAGTCGGGGAGCGCACGCCCAATGAGCAGTTCTTC. It yields the protein CSVEGVGERTPNEQFF. The J gene is TRBJ2-1, the V gene TRBV29-1; TRBD2 is a possible D gene (5 bases). The germline V gene encodes CDR1 SQVTM and CDR2 ANQGSEA. The CDR3 is 16 amino acids. The ends were cut back, 1 base at V and 6 bases at J, with 19 bases in the middle.